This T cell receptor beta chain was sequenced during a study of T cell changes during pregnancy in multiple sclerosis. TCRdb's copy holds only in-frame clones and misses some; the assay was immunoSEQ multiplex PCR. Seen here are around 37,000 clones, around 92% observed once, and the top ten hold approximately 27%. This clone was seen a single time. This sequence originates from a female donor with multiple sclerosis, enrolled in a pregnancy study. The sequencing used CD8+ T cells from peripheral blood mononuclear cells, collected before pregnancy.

CDR3: CASSLAAGGDEQFF. DNA for the CDR3: TGCGCCAGCAGCTTGGCCGCTGGCGGGGATGAGCAGTTCTTC. The chain recombines TRBV5-1 with TRBJ2-1; tentative D call: TRBD2 (6 bases). The CDR3 sequence is 14 residues long. Trimming stripped 0 bases from V and 8 bases from J, with 12 bases between. Looked up from germline, CDR1 is SGHRS and CDR2 is YFSETQ.